These 20 T cell receptor beta chains originate from one sample sequenced in a study of human T cells and chemical hapten exposure. TCRdb redid the calling of the RACE reads with MiXCR, one entry per CDR3 protein. Of about 110,000 distinct CDR3 sequences listed, roughly a tenth are singletons. Time point in this sample: patch test 2, 6 weeks after DPC sensitization. Specified treatment: therapeutic diphenylcyclopropenone sensitization with weekly scalp DPC. The source was whole blood, collected in connection with sensitization to the hapten diphenylcyclopropenone (DPC). The receptors originated from a woman between 40 and 55 years old with alopecia areata. Some clones in this sample may be carry-over from other donors' samples.

This clonotype was detected a few times. The CDR3 coding sequence is TGTGCCAGCAGCCATTATGCGGGACAACTCTCTGGAAACACCATATATTTT. This sequence encodes CASSHYAGQLSGNTIYF. This rearrangement joins TRBV5-6 to TRBJ1-3, with a weak D call TRBD1 (6 bases). V was clipped by 4 bases and J by 0 bases, with 17 bases between them. This CDR3 contains 17 residues. Germline assignment: CDR1 SGHDT and CDR2 YYEEEE.

At least ten counts were recorded for this clonotype. The CDR3 nucleotides are TGTGCCATCAGTGGGCGGCAGGATCAGCCCCAGCATTTT. Its protein product is CAISGRQDQPQHF. V usage is TRBV10-3 and J usage is TRBJ1-5, with D hard to call. The CDR3 is 13 amino acids. V was clipped by 4 bases and J by 5 bases, with 9 bases between them. Per the germline V gene, CDR1 is ENHRY and CDR2 is SYGVKD.

As to this clonotype: A much larger clone differs by one base, so this may be a read error. The V gene is TRBV7-6, the J gene TRBJ2-3; D unresolved. Germline V gene lookup returns CDR1 SGHVS and CDR2 FNYEAQ. With 8 bases removed from V and 3 bases from J, the gap between germline ends came to 15 bases. This CDR3 spans 14 amino acids. CDR3 residues: CASGLALGTDTQYF. In nucleotides, the CDR3 is TGTGCCAGCGGCCTTGCCTTAGGTACAGATACGCAGTATTTT. The complete variable domain, with remaining parts taken from reference TRBV7-6 and TRBJ2-3, reads GAGVSQSPRYKVTKRGQDVALRCDPISGHVSLYWYRQALGQGPEFLTYFNYEAQQDKSGLPNDRFSAERPEGSISTLTIQRTEQRDSAMYRCASGLALGTDTQYFGPGTRLTVL.

Many counts were recorded for this clonotype. V gene TRBV7-3 combines with J gene TRBJ2-3; 9 bases are shared with TRBD1. The junction had 13 bases not matched to a gene; V was cut back by 5 bases and J by 4 bases. CDR1 is SGHTA and CDR2 is FQGTGA in the germline V gene. The CDR3 has 17 residues. The CDR3 reads CASSPQRPGQGSDTQYF. Here the CDR3 DNA reads TGTGCCAGCAGCCCTCAAAGGCCGGGACAGGGATCAGATACGCAGTATTTT.

Only a few counts were recorded for this clonotype. The chain joins TRBV12-3 or TRBV12-4 to TRBJ1-1, with unresolved D. The CDR3 extends over 14 amino acids. V gave up 5 bases and J gave up 3 bases, with 13 bases separating them. The CDR3 here is CASSLTPGDTEAFF. The CDR3 coding sequence is TGTGCCAGCAGTCTCACCCCAGGAGACACTGAAGCTTTCTTT.

This clonotype occurred many times. The V call is TRBV6-2 or TRBV6-3, the J call TRBJ1-2; no firm D call. V was cut by 3 bases and J by 1 base, with 12 bases left in between. Looked up from germline, CDR1 is MNHEY and CDR2 is SVGEGT. The CDR3 has 15 amino acids. The CDR3 nucleotides read TGTGCCAGCAGTTATTATGGCAGATTTAACTATGGCTACACCTTC. This gives the protein CASSYYGRFNYGYTF.

This chain links TRBV7-9 with TRBJ2-7; tentatively, D is TRBD2 (6 bases). This CDR3 region has 14 residues. The V end was cut by 4 bases, the J end by 3 bases, with 13 bases between. Germline V gene sequence: CDR1 SEHNR, CDR2 FQNEAQ (reference sequence). CDR3 protein: CASSSFQDYYEQYF. Here the CDR3 DNA reads TGTGCCAGCAGCTCCTTCCAGGACTACTACGAGCAGTACTTC.

Ten or more counts support this clonotype. The J gene is TRBJ2-2, the V gene TRBV19; 9 bases align to TRBD2. With V trimmed by 6 bases and J by 2 bases, 4 bases remained unmatched. Germline loops: CDR1 LNHDA, CDR2 SQIVND (reference sequence). The CDR3 sequence is 15 residues long. The CDR3 region has the DNA TGTGCCAGTAGGGGAGCGGGGGGAAACACCGGGGAGCTGTTTTTT. Its translation is CASRGAGGNTGELFF.

This clonotype has ten or more counts. V and J are TRBV19 and TRBJ2-7; 7 bases map to TRBD1. V gave up 3 bases and J gave up 1 base; unmatched junction bases: 6. Germline CDR1 LNHDA, CDR2 SQIVND (reference sequence). This CDR3 has 15 amino acids. This chain's CDR3 is CASSMDRGPSYEQYF. CDR3 DNA sequence: TGTGCCAGTAGTATGGATAGGGGGCCGTCCTACGAGCAGTACTTC.

This clonotype was seen more than once but under ten times. This rearrangement joins TRBV7-6 to TRBJ2-1, with D maybe TRBD1 (6 bases). This CDR3 contains 15 residues. Germline-derived CDR1 and CDR2 are SGHVS and FNYEAQ. Trimming pared 1 base from V and 7 bases from J, leaving 14 bases between. The CDR3 sequence: CASSLGQATSNEQFF. Here the CDR3 DNA reads TGTGCCAGCAGCTTAGGACAGGCCACGTCGAATGAGCAGTTCTTC.

This clonotype was recorded at least ten times. The chain combines TRBV7-2 with TRBJ1-1, with 12 bases lining up with TRBD1. With V trimmed by 7 bases and J by 4 bases, 7 bases remained unmatched. Germline V gives CDR1 SGHTA, CDR2 FQGNSA. The CDR3 runs 15 residues. CDR3 in amino acids: CASIRDRGRTTEAFF. As DNA, the CDR3 is TGTGCCAGCATACGGGACAGGGGGCGGACCACTGAAGCTTTCTTT. Full variable domain (rest looked up from reference TRBV7-2 and TRBJ1-1): GAGVSQSPSNKVTEKGKDVELRCDPISGHTALYWYRQSLGQGLEFLIYFQGNSAPDKSGLPSDRFSAERTGGSVSTLTIQRTQQEDSAVYLCASIRDRGRTTEAFFGQGTRLTVV.

This clonotype was observed at least ten times. The genes are TRBV7-9 and TRBJ2-2, with D unresolved. Germline values: CDR1 SEHNR, CDR2 FQNEAQ (reference sequence). The V gene lost 3 bases and the J gene lost 6 bases, with 11 bases spanning the gap. There are 14 residues in the CDR3. This CDR3 reads CASSFDTPSGELFF. Written as DNA, the CDR3 is TGTGCCAGCAGCTTCGACACCCCCTCCGGGGAGCTGTTTTTT.

This clonotype was found a few times. The chain uses TRBV5-1 and TRBJ2-1; 7 bases are a match to TRBD2. CDR1 is SGHRS and CDR2 is YFSETQ in the germline V gene. The J segment lost 5 bases and the V segment lost 0 bases, leaving 5 bases of the junction unmatched. The CDR3 spans 15 residues. CDR3: CASSLAPGGHNEQFF. The CDR3 DNA sequence: TGCGCCAGCAGCTTGGCGCCGGGGGGTCACAATGAGCAGTTCTTC.

This clonotype was counted between two and nine times. CDR3 in DNA: TGCAGTGCTAGAGTGCTAACAGTGAACTATGGCTACACCTTC. Translated, it gives CSARVLTVNYGYTF. The genes are TRBV20-1 and TRBJ1-2; no firm D call. Germline V CDR1 and CDR2: DFQATT, SNEGSKA (reference sequence). The CDR3 covers 14 residues. The V and J ends lost 1 base and 2 bases respectively, with 11 bases between them.

This clonotype was observed many times. The chain has TRBV29-1 and TRBJ2-5; D may match TRBD1 or TRBD2 (5 bases each). The CDR3 sequence is 13 residues long. Deletions cut 4 bases from V and 2 bases from J, with 11 bases between. Germline V CDR1 and CDR2: SQVTM, ANQGSEA. CDR3 protein: CSVAGSRQETQYF. As DNA, the CDR3 is TGCAGCGTTGCAGGGAGCCGACAAGAGACCCAGTACTTC.

This clonotype was detected many times. The chain couples TRBV20-1 to TRBJ2-5; 8 bases line up with TRBD2. CDR1 DFQATT and CDR2 SNEGSKA come from the germline V gene (reference sequence). The CDR3 runs 13 residues. V lost 5 bases and J lost 7; bases outside the gene matches: 9. The CDR3: CSASPGLVTTQYF. The DNA for the CDR3 is TGCAGTGCTTCCCCGGGACTAGTGACGACCCAGTACTTC.

This clonotype was observed at least ten times. This chain joins TRBV12-5 and TRBJ2-7; 10 nucleotides match TRBD1. CDR1 is LGHNT, CDR2 FRNRAP, per germline. The CDR3 totals 15 residues. Trimming took 6 bases from V and 0 from J; bases not matched to a gene: 5. In nucleotides, the CDR3 is TGTGCTAGTGGGCTCGGACAGGGGGACTCCTACGAGCAGTACTTC. It codes for CASGLGQGDSYEQYF.

This clonotype appeared a few times. V and J are TRBV7-9 and TRBJ2-7; D ambiguous. There are 15 residues in the CDR3. Between the trimmed V and J ends, which lost 2 bases and 0 bases, there was a span of 11 bases. CDR1 and CDR2 (germline): SEHNR, FQNEAQ (reference sequence). DNA of the CDR3: TGTGCCAGCAGCTTATCCGCAGGCCTCTCCTACGAGCAGTACTTC. Its protein product is CASSLSAGLSYEQYF. Complete variable domain (other parts from reference TRBV7-9 and TRBJ2-7): DTGVSQNPRHKITKRGQNVTFRCDPISEHNRLYWYRQTLGQGPEFLTYFQNEAQLEKSRLLSDRFSAERPKGSFSTLEIQRTEQGDSAMYLCASSLSAGLSYEQYFGPGTRLTVT.

This clonotype was found many times. The V call is TRBV7-2, the J call TRBJ2-1; TRBD1 aligns across 7 bases. CDR3 length equals 15 residues. J gave up 3 bases and V 5 bases, and 7 bases lay outside the gene matches. The germline V gene encodes CDR1 SGHTA and CDR2 FQGNSA. The CDR3 bases are TGTGCCAGCAGCGGGTCGGGACAGTTCTACAATGAGCAGTTCTTC. It yields the protein CASSGSGQFYNEQFF.

This clonotype has a handful of counts. This chain joins TRBV12-3 or TRBV12-4 and TRBJ2-1; TRBD2 aligns across 14 bases. The CDR3 covers 16 residues. Trimming took 5 bases from V and 9 from J; bases not matched to a gene: 9. The CDR3 DNA reads as TGTGCCAGCAGTCGACCGACTAGCGGGGGGGCGGCTGAGCAGTTCTTC. Its translation is CASSRPTSGGAAEQFF.